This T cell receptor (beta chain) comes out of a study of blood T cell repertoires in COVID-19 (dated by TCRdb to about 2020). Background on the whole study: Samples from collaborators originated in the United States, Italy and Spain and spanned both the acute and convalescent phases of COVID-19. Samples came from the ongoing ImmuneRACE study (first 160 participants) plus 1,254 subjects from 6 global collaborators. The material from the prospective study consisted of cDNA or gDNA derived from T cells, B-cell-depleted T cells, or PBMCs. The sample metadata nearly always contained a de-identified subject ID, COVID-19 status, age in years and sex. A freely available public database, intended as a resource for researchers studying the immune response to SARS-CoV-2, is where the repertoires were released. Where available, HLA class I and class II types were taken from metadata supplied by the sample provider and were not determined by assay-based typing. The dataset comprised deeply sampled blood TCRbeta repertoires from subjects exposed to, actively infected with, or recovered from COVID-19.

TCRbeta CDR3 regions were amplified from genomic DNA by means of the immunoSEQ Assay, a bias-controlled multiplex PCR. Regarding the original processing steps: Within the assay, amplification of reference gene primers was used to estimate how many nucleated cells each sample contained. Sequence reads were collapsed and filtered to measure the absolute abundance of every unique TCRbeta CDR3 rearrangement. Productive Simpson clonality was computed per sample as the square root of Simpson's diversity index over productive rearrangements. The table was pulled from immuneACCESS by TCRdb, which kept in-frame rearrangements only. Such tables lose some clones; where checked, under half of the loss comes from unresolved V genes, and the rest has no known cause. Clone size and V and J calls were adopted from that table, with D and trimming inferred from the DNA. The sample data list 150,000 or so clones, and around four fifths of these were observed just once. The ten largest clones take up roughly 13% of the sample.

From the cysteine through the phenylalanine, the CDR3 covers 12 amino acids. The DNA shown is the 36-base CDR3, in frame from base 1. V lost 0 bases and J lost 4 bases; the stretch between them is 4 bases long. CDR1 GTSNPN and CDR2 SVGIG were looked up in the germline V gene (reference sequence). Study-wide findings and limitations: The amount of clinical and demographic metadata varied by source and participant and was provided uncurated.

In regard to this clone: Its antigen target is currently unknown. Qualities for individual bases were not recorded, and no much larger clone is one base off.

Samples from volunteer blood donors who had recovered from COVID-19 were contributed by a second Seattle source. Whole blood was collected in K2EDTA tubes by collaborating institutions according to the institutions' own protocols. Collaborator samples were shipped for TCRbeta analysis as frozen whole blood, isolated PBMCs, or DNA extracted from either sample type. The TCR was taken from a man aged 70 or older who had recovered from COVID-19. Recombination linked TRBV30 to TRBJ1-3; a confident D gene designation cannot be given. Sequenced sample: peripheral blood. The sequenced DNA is TGTGCCTGGAGTGTACAGGGAAACACCATATATTTT. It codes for CAWSVQGNTIYF.